A single T cell receptor beta chain is shown here with its context. The sample is drawn from a study of control samples from healthy donors and cancer patients. Profiled with immunoSEQ multiplex PCR; TCRdb holds only in-frame clones, not every one. The sample includes about 130,000 clones, about 92% of them seen just once. The CDR3 is 14 amino acids. In germline, CDR1 is SQVTM, CDR2 ANQGSEA. The V end was cut by 5 bases, the J end by 3 bases, with 17 bases between. The sequenced sample was PBMCs. The chain uses TRBV29-1 and TRBJ2-7; D is possibly TRBD1 or TRBD2 (5 bases each). The sequence derives from a man between 45 and 60 years old with head and neck cancer. CDR3 coding DNA: TGCAGCGTTTCATCCCGGGACGTCCTCTACGAGCAGTACTTC. Translation gives CSVSSRDVLYEQYF.